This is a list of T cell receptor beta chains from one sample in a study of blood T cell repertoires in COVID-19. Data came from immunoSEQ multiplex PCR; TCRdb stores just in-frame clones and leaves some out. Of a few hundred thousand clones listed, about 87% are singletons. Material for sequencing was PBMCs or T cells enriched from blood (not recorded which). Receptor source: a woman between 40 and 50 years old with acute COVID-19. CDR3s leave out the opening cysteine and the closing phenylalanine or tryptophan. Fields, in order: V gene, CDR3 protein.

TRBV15 ATSRRTASNYGYT
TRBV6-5 AASGGSSYEQY
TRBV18 ASSPSRGPGDTQY
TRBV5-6 ASSLDPGSFNSPLH
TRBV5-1 ASSSQGIEQF
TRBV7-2 ASSFRFTGDHGGYT
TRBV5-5 ASSFGQVGTEAF
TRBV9 ASSPVRDFYEQY
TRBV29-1 SVRDRAEAF
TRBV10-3 AISESPSGSSYNEQF
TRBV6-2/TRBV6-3 ASSYSLAGTYEQY
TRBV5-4 ASSLGSTGVIGGELF
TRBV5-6 ASSAVPGSLNEKLF
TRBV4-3 ASSQDQAATYNEQF
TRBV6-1 ASSESAEASGNTIY
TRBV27 ASRHSGSAGTDTQY
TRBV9 ASSVGAGEQY
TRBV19 ASSGETQY
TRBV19 ASSTGARDTQY
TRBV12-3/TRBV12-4 ASSSEGYNEQF
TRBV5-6 ASSVFRGTSTDTQY
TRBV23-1 ASRQDRRGVAVSYGYT